The source of this T cell receptor (beta chain) is a study of blood T cell repertoires in COVID-19. Measured with immunoSEQ multiplex PCR; TCRdb has only the in-frame clones, and not every one. The repertoire includes fewer than 200,000 clones, roughly 90% of them detected once, and approximately 4.9% sits in the top ten. Seattle participants joined during active infection and were tracked over time. Germline-derived CDR1 and CDR2 are MNHEY and SMNVEV (reference sequence). The CDR3 loop spans 14 amino acids. Trimming cost V 2 bases and J 7 bases, with 9 bases left between them. Sequencing was performed on peripheral blood. The gene calls are TRBV27 and TRBJ1-6; D remains unclear. The clonotype comes from a man aged 30 to 39 with COVID-19, enrolled during active disease. The CDR3: CASSLGAGNSPLHF. The CDR3 DNA reads TGTGCCAGCAGTTTAGGTGCGGGAAATTCACCCCTCCACTTT.